Presented here are 19 T cell receptor beta chains from one specimen sequenced in a study of vaccination and CD4 T cells after COVID-19. The sample's treatment: approximately 10-day PBMC culture with coronavirus spike peptide pools or control peptides (ViraFEST assay). An Oncomine TCR Beta short-read assay was used to sequence the DNA from cultured CD4+ T cells. TCRdb reanalysed the PCR reads using MiXCR and keeps one entry per CDR3 protein. Counted here are 16,000 or so distinct CDR3 sequences, approximately 81% occurring once; the ten biggest clones make up about 9.6%. The antigens for these receptors are not known. Specimen: CD4+ T cells from blood, cultured in vitro, collected after SARS-CoV-2 vaccination. The receptors derive from a human donor who received a COVID-19 vaccine.

This clonotype appeared a few times. This rearrangement joins TRBV20-1 to TRBJ2-7, with 9 bases identical to TRBD2. The CDR3 loop spans 13 amino acids. Germline V lookup: CDR1 DFQATT, CDR2 SNEGSKA (reference sequence). Germline trimming cut 5 bases from V and 5 bases from J; bases unmatched to any gene: 7. The CDR3: CSAAGGVGNEQYF. The DNA for the CDR3 is TGCAGTGCTGCGGGGGGGGTAGGCAACGAGCAGTACTTC.

This chain joins TRBV20-1 and TRBJ2-3, with 7 bases fitting TRBD2. Germline CDR1 is DFQATT and CDR2 is SNEGSKA (reference sequence). The ends lost 0 bases at V and 2 bases at J; junction bases unmatched: 14. The CDR3 extends over 18 amino acids. CDR3: CSARDPAGTTLNTDTQYF. DNA of the CDR3: TGCAGTGCTAGAGATCCAGCCGGGACTACCCTGAACACAGATACGCAGTATTTT.

The V and J genes are TRBV7-8 and TRBJ2-5; D is perhaps TRBD1 (6 bases). Germline V gene sequence: CDR1 SGHVS, CDR2 FQNEAQ. V lost 1 base to trimming and J lost 5 bases, with 17 bases between them. The CDR3 length is 16 residues. The CDR3 DNA reads TGTGCCAGCAGCTTAGTAACAGGGATGTCCGCGGAGACCCAGTACTTC. Translating gives CASSLVTGMSAETQYF.

This chain links TRBV10-1 with TRBJ1-2; 8 nucleotides agree with TRBD1. CDR3 length: 13 amino acids. Looked up from germline, CDR1 is WNHNN and CDR2 is SYGVQD (reference sequence). J gave up 5 bases and V 5 bases, and 4 bases lay outside the gene matches. Here the CDR3 DNA reads TGCGCCAGCAGTTTTGGACAGGGATATGGCTACACCTTC. Its protein is CASSFGQGYGYTF.

This clonotype was found once. Here the CDR3 DNA reads TGTGCTAGTGGTCCAAGCTTATATAGCAATCAGCCCCAGCATTTT. Translating it yields CASGPSLYSNQPQHF. The genes are TRBV12-5 and TRBJ1-5; D uncertain. The CDR3 contains 15 residues. The V and J ends lost 5 bases and 0 bases respectively, with 11 bases between them. The germline gives CDR1 LGHNT, CDR2 FRNRAP.

The chain joins TRBV27 to TRBJ2-5; TRBD1 matches at 10 bases. The trim removed 3 bases at V and 4 bases at J, leaving 11 bases unmatched. In germline, CDR1 is MNHEY, CDR2 SMNVEV (reference sequence). The CDR3 has 17 residues. The CDR3: CASSFRYPGQGGETQYF. DNA of the CDR3: TGTGCCAGCAGTTTTAGATACCCTGGACAGGGGGGAGAGACCCAGTACTTC.

The chain combines TRBV3-1 with TRBJ1-6; no clear D gene. Germline assignment: CDR1 LGHDT and CDR2 YNNKEL (reference sequence). The V end was cut by 3 bases, the J end by 7 bases, with 10 bases between. The CDR3 is 14 residues long. CDR3 in DNA: TGTGCCAGCAGCCAGGGAGATATCAATTCACCCCTCCACTTT. The encoded protein is CASSQGDINSPLHF.

The V and J genes are TRBV7-9 and TRBJ1-5, with D possibly being TRBD1 (5 bases). Germline CDR1 is SEHNR and CDR2 is FQNEAQ (reference sequence). The V gene lost 7 bases and the J gene lost 2 bases, with 9 bases spanning the gap. The CDR3 contains 13 residues. CDR3 sequence reads: CASTQGGNQPQHF. CDR3 DNA: TGTGCCAGCACCCAGGGTGGCAATCAGCCCCAGCATTTT.

The chain combines TRBV20-1 with TRBJ2-1; TRBD2 agrees at 9 bases. V gave up 3 bases and J gave up 4 bases; unmatched junction bases: 7. Germline V gives CDR1 DFQATT, CDR2 SNEGSKA (reference sequence). The CDR3 has 15 amino acids. CDR3 nucleotide sequence: TGCAGTGCTAGCCCAGGGCGGGGGGGTTACAATGAGCAGTTCTTC. Protein product: CSASPGRGGYNEQFF.

This clonotype was seen a single time. The V call is TRBV28, the J call TRBJ2-5; TRBD2 matches at 11 bases. The CDR3 is 17 residues long. The germline gives CDR1 MDHEN, CDR2 SYDVKM. The V and J ends lost 4 bases and 2 bases, in that order; junction bases with no gene match: 9. CDR3: CASSWWLAGGRQETQYF. For the CDR3, the DNA is TGTGCCAGCAGTTGGTGGCTAGCGGGGGGCAGACAAGAGACCCAGTACTTC.

This clonotype was detected only a few times. This chain's CDR3 is CASSQEAVPSYGYTF. Here the CDR3 DNA reads TGTGCCAGCAGCCAAGAGGCGGTGCCCAGCTATGGCTACACCTTC. This chain connects TRBV14 to TRBJ1-2; D ambiguous. CDR1 and CDR2 (germline): SGHDN, FVKESK. This CDR3 region has 15 residues. The germline V and J ends were trimmed by 0 bases and 4 bases, with 12 bases remaining between them.

V and J are TRBV11-2 and TRBJ2-7; D call uncertain. V lost 7 bases to trimming and J lost 6 bases, with 19 bases between them. CDR1 and CDR2 from the germline V gene are SGHAT and FQNNGV. There are 14 residues in the CDR3. CDR3 coding DNA: TGTGCCAGCACTCTTCAGAGGCGAACCTGCGAGCAGTACTTC. Encoded protein: CASTLQRRTCEQYF.

The chain recombines TRBV6-1 with TRBJ1-1; the D gene is possibly TRBD1 (5 bases). CDR1 MNHNS and CDR2 SASEGT come from the germline V gene. Trimming left V 1 base short and J 3 bases short, with 12 bases between. This CDR3 is built from 15 residues. The CDR3 coding sequence is TGTGCCAGCAGTGAAGTGGGAATGGGGGACACTGAAGCTTTCTTT. It codes for CASSEVGMGDTEAFF.

This clonotype was picked up a small number of times. In DNA, the CDR3 is TGTGCCAGCAGCTTAGTCTCGGGGAGAAGCACAGATACGCAGTATTTT. Residues: CASSLVSGRSTDTQYF. The chain combines TRBV7-8 with TRBJ2-3, with TRBD2 as a possible D gene (5 bases). CDR3 size: 16 residues. Germline V CDR1 and CDR2: SGHVS, FQNEAQ. The V gene lost 1 base and the J gene lost 0 bases, with 11 bases spanning the gap.

Only a few counts were recorded for this clonotype. The V call is TRBV7-3, the J call TRBJ2-6, with 10 bases aligning to TRBD2. The length of the CDR3 is 17 residues. Germline CDR1 and CDR2: SGHTA and FQGTGA. V lost 5 bases and J lost 2; bases outside the gene matches: 6. The CDR3 is CASSLTSGEAGANVLTF. The CDR3, as DNA: TGTGCCAGCAGCCTTACTAGCGGGGAAGCTGGGGCCAACGTCCTGACTTTC. The variable domain in full, with the rest retrieved from reference TRBV7-3 and TRBJ2-6, is GAGVSQTPSNKVTEKGKYVELRCDPISGHTALYWYRQSLGQGPEFLIYFQGTGAADDSGLPNDRFFAVRPEGSVSTLKIQRTERGDSAVYLCASSLTSGEAGANVLTFGAGSRLTVL.

The rearrangement uses TRBV10-1 and TRBJ2-5, with D uncertain. V was pared by 3 bases and J by 5 bases, with 13 bases between. The germline gives CDR1 WNHNN, CDR2 SYGVQD (reference sequence). The CDR3 spans 14 residues. The CDR3 coding sequence is TGCGCCAGCAGTGAACCGACAACCCCGGAGACCCAGTACTTC. Residues: CASSEPTTPETQYF.

The V call is TRBV10-1, the J call TRBJ1-5; 9 bases agree with TRBD1. Germline V gene data show CDR1 as WNHNN and CDR2 as SYGVQD (reference sequence). Losses at the gene ends were 4 bases for V and 5 bases for J; bases not matched to a gene: 3. The CDR3 consists of 14 residues. The CDR3 DNA reads TGCGCCAGCAGTGGTGGGACAGGGCATCAGCCCCAGCATTTT. Translation: CASSGGTGHQPQHF.

J is TRBJ1-6 and V is TRBV7-6, with a weak D call TRBD1 (5 bases). Germline-derived CDR1 and CDR2 are SGHVS and FNYEAQ. Trimming removed 1 base at V and 7 bases at J, with 14 bases between. CDR3 size: 16 residues. The CDR3: CASSLGSDTLNSPLHF. CDR3 nucleotides: TGTGCCAGCAGCTTAGGCTCGGACACGTTAAATTCACCCCTCCACTTT.

In its sample, this clonotype was seen once. The V call is TRBV20-1, the J call TRBJ1-2, with 7 positions matching TRBD1. Germline V gives CDR1 DFQATT, CDR2 SNEGSKA (reference sequence). The junction had 10 bases not matched to a gene; V was cut back by 6 bases and J by 3 bases. CDR3 length equals 14 residues. The CDR3 region has the DNA TGCAGTGCCCCATTAGCTCAGGGGGACTATGGCTACACCTTC. It specifies CSAPLAQGDYGYTF.